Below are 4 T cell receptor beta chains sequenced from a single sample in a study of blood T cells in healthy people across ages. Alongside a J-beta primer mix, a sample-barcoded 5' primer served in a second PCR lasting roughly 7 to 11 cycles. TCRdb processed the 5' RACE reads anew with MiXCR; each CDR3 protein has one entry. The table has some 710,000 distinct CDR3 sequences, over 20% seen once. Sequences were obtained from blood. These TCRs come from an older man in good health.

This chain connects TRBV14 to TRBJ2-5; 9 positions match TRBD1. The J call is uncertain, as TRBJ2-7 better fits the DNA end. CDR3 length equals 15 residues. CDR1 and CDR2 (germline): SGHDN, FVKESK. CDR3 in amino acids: CASSRTQGATYEQYF. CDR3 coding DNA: TGTGCCAGCAGTCGCACACAGGGGGCGACCTACGAGCAGTACTTC.

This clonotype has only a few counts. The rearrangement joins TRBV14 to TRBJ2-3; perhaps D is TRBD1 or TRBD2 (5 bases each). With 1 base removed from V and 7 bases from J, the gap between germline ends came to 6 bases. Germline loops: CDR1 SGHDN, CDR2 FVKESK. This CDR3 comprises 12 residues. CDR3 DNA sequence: TGTGCCAGCAGCCAAGGGGGGTATACGCAGTATTTT. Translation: CASSQGGYTQYF.

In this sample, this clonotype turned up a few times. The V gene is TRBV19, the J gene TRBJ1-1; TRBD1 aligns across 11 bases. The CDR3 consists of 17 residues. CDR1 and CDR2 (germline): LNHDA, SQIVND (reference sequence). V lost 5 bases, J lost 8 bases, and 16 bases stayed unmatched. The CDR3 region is CASSLDNAGQGAKEAFF. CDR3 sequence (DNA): TGTGCCAGTAGTCTTGACAACGCAGGACAGGGGGCAAAGGAAGCTTTCTTT.

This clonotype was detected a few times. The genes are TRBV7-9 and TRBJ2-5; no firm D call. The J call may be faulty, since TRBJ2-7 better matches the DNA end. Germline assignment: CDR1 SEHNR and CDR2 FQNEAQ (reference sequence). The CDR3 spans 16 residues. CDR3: CASSLEPPRQDYEQYF. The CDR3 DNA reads TGTGCCAGCAGCCTCGAGCCCCCTAGGCAAGACTACGAGCAGTACTTC.